These 3 T cell receptor beta chains were sequenced from one sample in a study of blood T cell repertoires in COVID-19. Produced via immunoSEQ multiplex PCR; TCRdb's table is partial and in-frame only. The sample yields 170,000 or so clones, approximately 80% seen once. The sample taken for sequencing was peripheral blood. These receptors came from a woman aged 40-49 years with COVID-19, enrolled during active disease.

This clone was seen just once. The chain couples TRBV5-1 to TRBJ1-5; D unclear. Germline V lookup: CDR1 SGHRS, CDR2 YFSETQ. The ends were cut back, 3 bases at V and 6 bases at J, with 16 bases in the middle. There are 15 residues in the CDR3. The CDR3 here is CASSSAAEAGQPQHF. The CDR3 DNA is TGCGCCAGCAGCTCGGCGGCCGAGGCTGGTCAGCCCCAGCATTTT.

CDR3 in amino acids: CASSLQNQPQHF. In nucleotides, the CDR3 is TGTGCCAGTAGCCTTCAGAATCAGCCCCAGCATTTT. This rearrangement joins TRBV19 to TRBJ1-5; no clear D gene. V gave up 6 bases and J gave up 4 bases, with 7 bases separating them. There are 12 residues in the CDR3. Germline-derived CDR1 and CDR2 are LNHDA and SQIVND (reference sequence).

This rearrangement joins TRBV5-1 to TRBJ2-3; 10 nucleotides line up with TRBD2. The CDR3 extends over 16 amino acids. V dropped 2 bases and J dropped 0; count of bases not matched to a gene: 3. Germline loops: CDR1 SGHRS, CDR2 YFSETQ. The CDR3 reads CASSLGLAASTDTQYF. For the CDR3, the DNA is TGCGCCAGCAGCTTAGGACTAGCGGCTAGCACAGATACGCAGTATTTT.